This passage covers 10 T cell receptor beta chains from one sample sequenced in a study of T cell responses to AZD1222 COVID-19 vaccine. Some clones are missing from TCRdb's copy, which holds only in-frame ones; the method was immunoSEQ multiplex PCR. This sample has fewer than 120,000 clones, with 88% found just once. The sequencing here drew on peripheral blood, taken on day 0 of AZD1222 vaccination. These receptors came from an adult in good health.

The CDR3 bases are TGTGCCAGCTCACCAGATCTAGAACTCTATGACTACGAGCAGTACTTC. Encoded protein: CASSPDLELYDYEQYF. The rearrangement uses TRBV18 and TRBJ2-7, with D unresolved. The V gene lost 2 bases and the J gene lost 3 bases, with 17 bases spanning the gap. The CDR3 spans 16 residues. Per the germline V gene, CDR1 is KGHSH and CDR2 is LQKENI.

V is TRBV24-1 and J is TRBJ2-7; D not certain. The germline CDR1 and CDR2 sequences are KGHDR and SFDVKD. With 4 bases removed from V and 3 bases from J, the gap between germline ends came to 3 bases. The CDR3 runs 11 residues. CDR3 sequence reads: CATSDSYEQYF. The CDR3 DNA follows: TGTGCCACCAGTGACAGCTACGAGCAGTACTTC.

The chain links TRBV9 to TRBJ2-6, with 10 bases lining up with TRBD1. The CDR3 is made up of 19 amino acids. Germline values: CDR1 SGDLS, CDR2 YYNGEE. The ends lost 4 bases at V and 2 bases at J; junction bases unmatched: 12. CDR3 loop: CASSSPTDRGNPGANVLTF. The CDR3 bases are TGTGCCAGCAGCTCTCCCACGGACAGGGGGAATCCTGGGGCCAACGTCCTGACTTTC.

The chain recombines TRBV5-1 with TRBJ2-2; D gene uncertain. Trimming took off 0 bases at V and 6 bases at J, with 6 bases between the two ends. CDR3 length: 13 amino acids. The germline V gene encodes CDR1 SGHRS and CDR2 YFSETQ. The CDR3 here is CASSLGGPGELFF. The CDR3 DNA reads TGCGCCAGCAGCTTGGGAGGCCCCGGGGAGCTGTTTTTT.

The chain links TRBV10-3 to TRBJ1-2, with D perhaps matching TRBD1 (6 bases). The V end was cut by 1 base, the J end by 0 bases, with 9 bases between. Germline V gene sequence: CDR1 ENHRY, CDR2 SYGVKD. The CDR3 is 15 amino acids. Here the CDR3 reads CAISEWAGANYGYTF. The CDR3 DNA reads as TGTGCCATCAGTGAGTGGGCAGGGGCTAACTATGGCTACACCTTC.

The V gene is TRBV25-1, the J gene TRBJ1-2; D is unresolved. The V and J ends lost 3 bases and 8 bases respectively, with 7 bases between them. Germline assignment: CDR1 MGHDK and CDR2 SYGVNS. The CDR3 totals 11 residues. The CDR3 nucleotides read TGTGCCAGCAGTGAGGGTTCCGGCTACACCTTC. Its protein is CASSEGSGYTF.

V gene TRBV4-1 combines with J gene TRBJ2-7, with 8 bases identical to TRBD1. CDR3 size: 15 residues. V shed 0 bases, J shed 3 bases, and the junction held 4 bases outside the gene matches. The germline V gene has CDR1 MGHRA and CDR2 YSYEKL. The CDR3 spells CASSQEDRANYEQYF. CDR3 in DNA: TGCGCCAGCAGCCAAGAGGACAGGGCAAACTACGAGCAGTACTTC.

V usage is TRBV4-1 and J usage is TRBJ1-2, with D perhaps matching TRBD1 (6 bases). With 6 bases removed from V and 7 bases from J, the gap between germline ends came to 21 bases. Germline V CDR1 and CDR2: MGHRA, YSYEKL. CDR3 length: 15 amino acids. The CDR3 DNA sequence: TGCGCCAGCAGTAGAACTCAGGGGCCTGGCGGTGGCTACACCTTC. Translation gives CASSRTQGPGGGYTF.

This chain connects TRBV4-1 to TRBJ1-1; 11 bases fit TRBD1. The ends lost 2 bases at V and 7 bases at J; junction bases unmatched: 6. The CDR3 is 15 amino acids. Germline CDR1 MGHRA, CDR2 YSYEKL. The CDR3 is CASSQPGQGVNEAFF. The CDR3 region has the DNA TGCGCCAGCAGCCAACCGGGACAGGGGGTTAATGAAGCTTTCTTT.

The chain has TRBV6-5 and TRBJ2-7; 11 positions match TRBD1. J gave up 5 bases and V 7 bases, and 7 bases lay outside the gene matches. This CDR3 has 14 residues. The germline V gene has CDR1 MNHEY and CDR2 SVGAGI. The CDR3 DNA follows: TGTGCCAGCACCCCGGACAGGGGGCCAAACGAGCAGTACTTC. It yields the protein CASTPDRGPNEQYF.